This TCR beta chain was obtained from a study of blood T cell repertoires in COVID-19. Study-level background: Sources were T cells, B-cell-depleted T cells, or PBMCs; the material itself was cDNA or gDNA.

V dropped 2 bases and J dropped 0 bases, with 8 bases sitting between them. This CDR3 is built from 14 residues. Per the germline V gene, CDR1 is SGHDT and CDR2 is YYEEEE. As processed by the authors: Using reference gene primer amplification, nucleated cell counts were estimated. Sequenced by immunoSEQ multiplex PCR; TCRdb stores in-frame clones only, minus some. Clonal size and the V and J genes are those of that table, whereas D and trimming came from the DNA. The table includes 200,000 to 250,000 clones, about 84% detected once. This clonotype was obtained from a middle-aged woman with acute COVID-19. V is TRBV5-6 and J is TRBJ1-1; D gene uncertain. Sequencing was performed on PBMCs or T cells enriched from blood (not recorded which). The CDR3 here is CASSFSQLNTEAFF. The CDR3 nucleotides are TGTGCCAGCAGCTTCTCCCAGTTGAACACTGAAGCTTTCTTT.